This T cell receptor beta chain was documented in a study of T cells in Graves' hyperthyroidism and ophthalmopathy. Regarding the study as a whole: Ophthalmopathy got predicted by the model a median around 6.8 months before its onset. From stable hyperthyroidism, ophthalmopathy was set apart by a 13 V-J model.

This clonotype was observed a few times. Its antigen is still unknown. The CDR3 regions of TCR beta were amplified from RNA transcripts. The HTBI primer set drove a first-round RT-PCR of the TCR CDR3. TCRdb redid the calling of the multiplex PCR reads with MiXCR, one entry per CDR3 protein. The repertoire holds hundreds of thousands of distinct CDR3 sequences, just under 45% seen once, with under 8.5% in the top ten. V lost 7 bases and J 7 bases, leaving 13 bases between the germline ends. CDR3 size: 12 residues. Diagnosis relied on clinical symptoms, serum thyroxine and TRAb, thyroid ultrasound and orbital computed tomography.

The rearrangement uses TRBV12-3 or TRBV12-4 and TRBJ1-1; TRBD1 is a possible D gene (5 bases). The TCR sequence derives from an adult man with Graves' disease, either hyperthyroidism or ophthalmopathy (not recorded which). The specimen sequenced was peripheral blood or thyroid tissue (not recorded which). CDR3: CASTSRDREAFF. The CDR3, as DNA: TGTGCCAGCACCTCTCGGGACCGTGAAGCTTTCTTT.